Below are 26 T cell receptor beta chains sequenced from a single sample in a study of blood T cell repertoires in COVID-19. The method was immunoSEQ multiplex PCR; TCRdb's version includes in-frame clones alone and lacks a portion of them. The sample includes 250,000 to 350,000 clones, roughly nine tenths seen only once; the top ten take roughly 2.3%. The sequenced material came from peripheral blood. Receptors were obtained from a woman in her thirties with COVID-19, enrolled during active disease.

V and J are TRBV27 and TRBJ1-4, with D maybe TRBD1 (6 bases). Germline CDR1 and CDR2: MNHEY and SMNVEV (reference sequence). V lost 6 bases and J lost 1, with 9 bases in between. This CDR3 has 14 amino acids. Here the CDR3 reads CASRPGVTNEKLFF. The DNA for the CDR3 is TGTGCCAGCAGGCCAGGGGTAACTAATGAAAAACTGTTTTTT. The full variable domain, completed using reference TRBV27 and TRBJ1-4, is EAQVTQNPRYLITVTGKKLTVTCSQNMNHEYMSWYRQDPGLGLRQIYYSMNVEVTDKGDVPEGYKVSRKEKRNFPLILESPSPNQTSLYFCASRPGVTNEKLFFGSGTQLSVL.

V is TRBV19 and J is TRBJ2-1, with a tentative D call TRBD2 (6 bases). The germline CDR1 and CDR2 sequences are LNHDA and SQIVND (reference sequence). CDR3 length: 17 residues. V lost 1 base, J lost 9 bases, and 22 bases lay in between. The CDR3 DNA follows: TGTGCCAGTAGTATAGGTGCTAGCGAAGGAGGTTGGGGTGAGCAGTTCTTC. Protein product: CASSIGASEGGWGEQFF.

V and J are TRBV30 and TRBJ2-7; D is possibly TRBD2 (6 bases). The ends were cut back, 3 bases at V and 2 bases at J, with 17 bases in the middle. The germline V gene encodes CDR1 GTSNPN and CDR2 SVGIG (reference sequence). The CDR3 loop spans 15 amino acids. This chain's CDR3 is CAWSSFGGPTYEQYF. The CDR3 region has the DNA TGTGCCTGGAGCTCCTTCGGGGGTCCGACCTACGAGCAGTACTTC.

The J gene is TRBJ2-7, the V gene TRBV19; 8 bases are shared with TRBD1. The CDR3 is 15 residues long. Germline V gene data show CDR1 as LNHDA and CDR2 as SQIVND (reference sequence). Trimming at V came to 3 bases and at J to 4 bases, leaving 8 bases not matched to a gene. CDR3 sequence reads: CASSIFQGASYEQYF. CDR3 in DNA: TGTGCCAGTAGTATTTTCCAGGGGGCAAGTTACGAGCAGTACTTC.

The rearrangement joins TRBV29-1 to TRBJ1-1; D possibly corresponds to TRBD1 (6 bases). Per the germline V gene, CDR1 is SQVTM and CDR2 is ANQGSEA. With 5 bases removed from V and 4 bases from J, the gap between germline ends came to 14 bases. The CDR3 contains 13 residues. In DNA, the CDR3 is TGCAGCGTTCCCGGTAGGGGGGGCACTGAAGCTTTCTTT. Its protein is CSVPGRGGTEAFF.

This clone is a singleton in its sample. The chain couples TRBV3-1 (or the pseudogene TRBV3-2) to TRBJ1-4, with D perhaps matching TRBD1 (5 bases). Trimming took off 5 bases at V and 3 bases at J, with 10 bases between the two ends. Germline V gene sequence: CDR1 LGHDT, CDR2 YNNKEL (reference sequence). CDR3 size: 14 residues. CDR3 residues: CASSARGSNEKLFF. In DNA form, the CDR3 reads TGTGCCAGCAGCGCCCGGGGGTCTAATGAAAAACTGTTTTTT.

This chain connects TRBV12-3 or TRBV12-4 to TRBJ2-5; no clear D. The V end was cut by 3 bases, the J end by 2 bases, with 7 bases between. The CDR3 runs to 13 residues. CDR3 amino acids: CASSLGLQETQYF. In DNA form, the CDR3 reads TGTGCCAGCAGTTTGGGCCTTCAAGAGACCCAGTACTTC.

The chain is built from TRBV14 and TRBJ1-1; D gene ambiguous. Germline V gives CDR1 SGHDN, CDR2 FVKESK. This CDR3 is 14 amino acids long. The germline V and J ends were trimmed by 4 bases and 4 bases, with 13 bases remaining between them. CDR3 sequence reads: CASSPSGGSTEAFF. The CDR3 nucleotides are TGTGCCAGCAGCCCATCGGGAGGGAGCACTGAAGCTTTCTTT.

In its sample, this clone was seen a few times. The chain combines TRBV7-3 with TRBJ1-1, with D maybe TRBD1 (5 bases). The CDR3 is made up of 13 amino acids. The V and J ends lost 5 bases and 1 base respectively, with 8 bases between them. CDR1 and CDR2 (germline): SGHTA, FQGTGA. The CDR3 reads CASSIQENTEAFF. In DNA, the CDR3 is TGTGCCAGCAGCATACAGGAGAACACTGAAGCTTTCTTT.

The rearrangement uses TRBV27 and TRBJ2-2, with 14 positions matching TRBD2. J lost 1 base, V lost 7 bases, and 14 bases had no gene match. The germline gives CDR1 MNHEY, CDR2 SMNVEV (reference sequence). CDR3 length: 20 residues. The CDR3 DNA sequence: TGTGCCAGCACTCCCATCAGGGGACTAGCGGGAGATCGGAACACCGGGGAGCTGTTTTTT. Amino acid sequence: CASTPIRGLAGDRNTGELFF.

The chain couples TRBV5-1 to TRBJ2-1; the match to TRBD2 covers 12 bases. Germline CDR1 is SGHRS and CDR2 is YFSETQ. The ends lost 0 bases at V and 2 bases at J; junction bases unmatched: 0. The CDR3 extends over 16 amino acids. The chain's CDR3 is CASSLGLAGAYNEQFF. The CDR3 DNA reads as TGCGCCAGCAGCTTGGGACTAGCGGGAGCCTACAATGAGCAGTTCTTC.

The V gene is TRBV25-1, the J gene TRBJ2-2; TRBD1 matches 7 bases. This CDR3 contains 14 residues. Germline trimming cut 6 bases from V and 7 bases from J; bases unmatched to any gene: 8. CDR1 MGHDK and CDR2 SYGVNS come from the germline V gene. CDR3 in DNA: TGTGCCAGCAGGGCTACAGGGGCGGGCGGGGAGCTGTTTTTT. Encoded protein: CASRATGAGGELFF.

The chain carries TRBV19 and TRBJ2-7; a possible D gene is TRBD2 (6 bases). Between the trimmed V and J ends, which lost 2 bases and 2 bases, there was a span of 10 bases. Germline CDR1 is LNHDA and CDR2 is SQIVND (reference sequence). The CDR3 covers 14 residues. The CDR3 protein is CASSIRDFPYEQYF. For the CDR3, the DNA is TGTGCCAGTAGTATAAGGGACTTTCCCTACGAGCAGTACTTC.

V usage is TRBV13 and J usage is TRBJ2-2; possible D gene TRBD2, 5 bases. This CDR3 has 17 residues. Per germline, CDR1 PRHDT and CDR2 FYEKMQ (reference sequence). Trimming removed 4 bases at V and 1 base at J, with 16 bases between. The CDR3 reads CASSSRVVSGNTGELFF. CDR3 nucleotide sequence: TGTGCCAGCAGCTCGAGGGTGGTGTCTGGGAACACCGGGGAGCTGTTTTTT.

This clone has a single count. The CDR3 sequence is CASRDSNTGELFF. Here the CDR3 DNA reads TGTGCCAGCCGGGACTCGAACACCGGGGAGCTGTTTTTT. The chain uses TRBV9 and TRBJ2-2, with TRBD2 as a possible D gene (6 bases). V was trimmed by 7 bases and J by 0 bases, leaving 7 bases between them. Germline V CDR1 and CDR2: SGDLS, YYNGEE. The CDR3 covers 13 residues.

The chain uses TRBV5-5 and TRBJ2-2; 13 nucleotides align to TRBD2. The germline gives CDR1 SGHKS, CDR2 YYEKEE (reference sequence). The CDR3 loop spans 16 amino acids. Trimming removed 4 bases from V and 3 bases from J; junction bases left unmatched: 3. The CDR3 DNA reads TGTGCCAGCAGCAGAGGACTAGCGGGAGACACCGGGGAGCTGTTTTTT. Its protein product is CASSRGLAGDTGELFF.

The chain couples TRBV29-1 to TRBJ1-5, with TRBD1 matching 8 bases. V dropped 7 bases and J dropped 7; count of bases not matched to a gene: 12. Germline-derived CDR1 and CDR2 are SQVTM and ANQGSEA. The CDR3 has 14 amino acids. The CDR3 protein is CSAATGAVGQPQHF. CDR3 in DNA: TGCAGCGCCGCGACAGGGGCGGTGGGGCAGCCCCAGCATTTT.

This clone was seen many times. The chain has TRBV7-9 and TRBJ1-2; unclear D gene. The V and J ends lost 1 base and 5 bases respectively, with 20 bases between them. From germline, CDR1 is SEHNR and CDR2 FQNEAQ (reference sequence). There are 17 residues in the CDR3. The CDR3 nucleotides read TGTGCCAGCAGCTTAGAGAATTGGCTGGCACCGGGGTATGGCTACACCTTC. This sequence encodes CASSLENWLAPGYGYTF.

The chain is built from TRBV27 and TRBJ1-1; D may be TRBD1 (5 bases). Trimming took 4 bases from V and 3 from J, leaving 12 bases between them. The CDR3 length is 14 residues. CDR1 and CDR2 from the germline V gene are MNHEY and SMNVEV (reference sequence). The CDR3 region is CASSSRGGYTEAFF. The CDR3 bases are TGTGCCAGCAGTTCTCGCGGGGGGTACACTGAAGCTTTCTTT.

This sequence joins TRBV6-2 or TRBV6-3 and TRBJ2-1, with TRBD2 matching 7 bases. Germline V gives CDR1 MNHEY, CDR2 SVGEGT. V lost 5 bases, J lost 0 bases, and 7 bases stayed unmatched. The CDR3 consists of 16 residues. CDR3 residues: CASSTPGGGSYNEQFF. The CDR3 DNA reads as TGTGCCAGCAGTACCCCTGGGGGGGGCTCCTACAATGAGCAGTTCTTC.

This clone turned up a few times. The V gene is TRBV19, the J gene TRBJ1-4; 10 nucleotides agree with TRBD1. Germline V gene lookup returns CDR1 LNHDA and CDR2 SQIVND (reference sequence). The V gene end was trimmed by 4 bases and the J gene end by 8 bases; junction bases not matched to a gene: 4. The CDR3 is made up of 14 amino acids. The CDR3 coding sequence is TGTGCCAGTAGTACGACAGGGGGCCGGGAAAAACTGTTTTTT. As protein: CASSTTGGREKLFF.

Note on this clone: The junction differs from germline at one of its ends, possibly a read error. This chain joins TRBV2 and TRBJ1-1; D possibly corresponds to TRBD1 (6 bases). Germline V CDR1 and CDR2: SNHLY, FYNNEI. The CDR3 has 11 residues. The CDR3 DNA is TGTGCCGGCAGGGGCATCAATGAAGCTTTCTTT. Translation gives CAGRGINEAFF. The full variable domain, in which reference TRBV2 and TRBJ1-1 provide the parts outside the CDR3, is EPEVTQTPSHQVTQMGQEVILRCVPISNHLYFYWYRQILGQKVEFLVSFYNNEISEKSEIFDDQFSVERPDGSNFTLKIRSTKLEDSAMYFCAGRGINEAFFGQGTRLTVV.

The CDR3 loop reads CASSFLGDQPQHF. The CDR3 DNA follows: TGTGCCAGCAGCTTTCTGGGCGATCAGCCCCAGCATTTT. The chain carries TRBV5-5 and TRBJ1-5; D is uncertain. This CDR3 has 13 residues. Trimming shortened V by 2 bases and J by 5 bases, and 8 bases separated the two germline ends. Germline V lookup: CDR1 SGHKS, CDR2 YYEKEE (reference sequence). Combining the CDR3 with reference TRBV5-5 and TRBJ1-5 gives the whole variable domain DAGVTQSPTHLIKTRGQQVTLRCSPISGHKSVSWYQQVLGQGPQFIFQYYEKEERGRGNFPDRFSARQFPNYSSELNVNALLLGDSALYLCASSFLGDQPQHFGDGTRLSIL.

This chain uses TRBV19 with TRBJ2-3; D is ambiguous. V lost 3 bases, J lost 2 bases, and 15 bases lay in between. The CDR3 has 16 residues. CDR1 is LNHDA and CDR2 is SQIVND in the germline V gene (reference sequence). For the CDR3, the DNA is TGTGCCAGTAGTATCTCTCGACTCGAACTCACAGATACGCAGTATTTT. As protein: CASSISRLELTDTQYF.

The J gene is TRBJ2-7, the V gene TRBV10-3, with 9 bases identical to TRBD1. Germline lookup yields CDR1 ENHRY and CDR2 SYGVKD. This CDR3 contains 16 residues. The ends lost 6 bases at V and 0 bases at J; junction bases unmatched: 9. This CDR3 is CAISDTGGVISYEQYF. The CDR3, as DNA: TGTGCCATCAGCGACACAGGGGGCGTTATCTCCTACGAGCAGTACTTC.

The V call is TRBV5-6, the J call TRBJ1-2; no reliable D call. There are 14 residues in the CDR3. V gave up 1 base and J gave up 8 bases, with 15 bases separating them. CDR1 SGHDT and CDR2 YYEEEE come from the germline V gene. The CDR3, as DNA: TGTGCCAGCAGCTTGTGGCCGGCATCGCGGGGCTACACCTTC. This gives the protein CASSLWPASRGYTF.